One sample yielded the 20 T cell receptor beta chains listed below, sequenced in a study of blood T cell repertoires in COVID-19. Measured with immunoSEQ multiplex PCR; TCRdb has only the in-frame clones, and not every one. Of 50,000 to 60,000 clones listed, about four fifths are singletons. Sequencing input: peripheral blood. All receptors come from a man between 65 and 85 years old with active COVID-19.

The V and J genes are TRBV2 and TRBJ1-2; 10 bases fit TRBD1. Trimming took 1 base from V and 3 from J; bases not matched to a gene: 2. CDR1 is SNHLY and CDR2 is FYNNEI in the germline V gene. This CDR3 region has 15 residues. The CDR3 loop reads CASSEGTGGYYGYTF. CDR3 in DNA: TGTGCCAGCAGTGAAGGGACAGGGGGATACTATGGCTACACCTTC.

V gene TRBV27 combines with J gene TRBJ2-3; 9 bases align to TRBD2. Germline loops: CDR1 MNHEY, CDR2 SMNVEV (reference sequence). The CDR3 totals 16 residues. Trimming removed 2 bases from V and 4 bases from J; junction bases left unmatched: 7. CDR3 bases: TGTGCCAGCAGTTTAGCGAGCGGGGGGAGCCCAGATACGCAGTATTTT. Its protein is CASSLASGGSPDTQYF.

The chain has TRBV9 and TRBJ1-3; D is possibly TRBD1 (5 bases). V lost 4 bases and J 0 bases, leaving 11 bases between the germline ends. There are 15 residues in the CDR3. Germline CDR1 is SGDLS and CDR2 is YYNGEE. CDR3 region: CASSQDGGSGNTIYF. The CDR3 nucleotides are TGTGCCAGCAGCCAAGACGGGGGCTCTGGAAACACCATATATTTT.

This rearrangement joins TRBV3-1 (or the pseudogene TRBV3-2) to TRBJ1-1, with a tentative D call TRBD1 (5 bases). V was pared by 2 bases and J by 8 bases, with 12 bases between. There are 13 residues in the CDR3. Germline values: CDR1 LGHDT, CDR2 YNNKEL (reference sequence). The CDR3 DNA follows: TGTGCCAGCAGCCAACCCGGGACTATAGAAGCTTTCTTT. Translating it yields CASSQPGTIEAFF.

The chain carries TRBV7-3 and TRBJ2-3; D possibly corresponds to TRBD1 (5 bases). The CDR3 spans 14 residues. Germline V gene data show CDR1 as SGHTA and CDR2 as FQGTGA. Trimming pared 5 bases from V and 2 bases from J, leaving 11 bases between. The DNA of the CDR3 is TGTGCCAGCAGCCCCTCAGGGTACACAGATACGCAGTATTTT. This codes for CASSPSGYTDTQYF.

The V gene is TRBV5-1, the J gene TRBJ1-2, with 7 positions matching TRBD1. In germline, CDR1 is SGHRS, CDR2 YFSETQ. This CDR3 is built from 15 residues. Trimming removed 0 bases from V and 4 bases from J; junction bases left unmatched: 6. The CDR3 bases are TGCGCCAGCAGCTTGGGGGGGACAGACAGCTATGGCTACACCTTC. This encodes CASSLGGTDSYGYTF.

Only one count was recorded for this clone. CDR3 in DNA: TGTGCCAGCGGCCCGGGGCGGGACGAGGTCTACGAGCAGTACTTC. Translation: CASGPGRDEVYEQYF. The chain has TRBV6-2 or TRBV6-3 and TRBJ2-7, with D possibly being TRBD2 (6 bases). V was clipped by 8 bases and J by 3 bases, with 20 bases between them. Germline CDR1 reads MNHEY; CDR2 reads SVGEGT. CDR3 size: 15 residues.

The genes are TRBV21-1 and TRBJ1-3; the D call in the table, TRBD1, was not verified against the DNA. TRBV21-1 is listed as a pseudogene. The CDR3 is made up of 18 amino acids. The chain's CDR3 is CASTRGKGPINIGNTIYF. The CDR3 coding sequence is TGTGCCAGCACCAGGGGGAAAGGACCTATAAACATAGGAAACACCATATATTTT.

V is TRBV7-9 and J is TRBJ1-5; no firm D call. The CDR3 loop spans 13 amino acids. Germline loops: CDR1 SEHNR, CDR2 FQNEAQ (reference sequence). The V end was cut by 6 bases, the J end by 7 bases, with 13 bases between. The CDR3: CASSPDAGQPQHF. Here the CDR3 DNA reads TGTGCCAGCAGTCCAGACGCGGGGCAGCCCCAGCATTTT.

V is TRBV30 and J is TRBJ1-6; 7 bases are shared with TRBD1. Trimming took 4 bases from V and 5 from J; bases not matched to a gene: 8. This CDR3 spans 15 amino acids. Germline-derived CDR1 and CDR2 are GTSNPN and SVGIG (reference sequence). The CDR3 DNA reads as TGTGCCTGGATCTTACAGGGGAGCGATAATTCACCCCTCCACTTT. The encoded protein is CAWILQGSDNSPLHF. Together with reference TRBV30 and TRBJ1-6, the CDR3 gives the full variable domain: SQTIHQWPATLVQPVGSPLSLECTVEGTSNPNLYWYRQAAGRGLQLLFYSVGIGQISSEVPQNLSASRPQDRQFILSSKKLLLSDSGFYLCAWILQGSDNSPLHFGNGTRLTVT.

This clone was seen a single time. The chain couples TRBV30 to TRBJ1-1; TRBD1 is a possible D gene (5 bases). This CDR3 has 12 amino acids. Trimming shortened V by 0 bases and J by 7 bases, and 9 bases separated the two germline ends. Germline CDR1 reads GTSNPN; CDR2 reads SVGIG (reference sequence). CDR3 DNA sequence: TGTGCCTGGAGTGTAAGAACAGGTGAAGCTTTCTTT. Translating gives CAWSVRTGEAFF.

The CDR3 nucleotides read TGTGCCTGGAGTGGGGACAGGACCGGGGAGCTGTTTTTT. It encodes CAWSGDRTGELFF. The chain has TRBV30 and TRBJ2-2; TRBD1 matches 8 bases. V lost 1 base and J lost 5; bases outside the gene matches: 0. The germline V gene encodes CDR1 GTSNPN and CDR2 SVGIG (reference sequence). The CDR3 runs 13 residues.

The gene calls are TRBV7-9 and TRBJ2-4; 8 bases fit TRBD2. Germline V gene data show CDR1 as SEHNR and CDR2 as FQNEAQ (reference sequence). This CDR3 has 19 amino acids. V was clipped by 4 bases and J by 0 bases; unmatched bases: 14. CDR3 in amino acids: CASSSKTSEVLLAKNIQYF. The CDR3 DNA sequence: TGTGCCAGCAGCTCGAAGACTAGCGAGGTTCTACTAGCCAAAAACATTCAGTACTTC. The full variable domain, in which reference TRBV7-9 and TRBJ2-4 provide the parts outside the CDR3, is DTGVSQNPRHKITKRGQNVTFRCDPISEHNRLYWYRQTLGQGPEFLTYFQNEAQLEKSRLLSDRFSAERPKGSFSTLEIQRTEQGDSAMYLCASSSKTSEVLLAKNIQYFGAGTRLSVL.

The chain is built from TRBV3-1 (or the pseudogene TRBV3-2) and TRBJ2-5; 10 bases map to TRBD2. The CDR3 is 19 residues long. V dropped 0 bases and J dropped 5; count of bases not matched to a gene: 15. Germline CDR1 LGHDT, CDR2 YNNKEL (reference sequence). The CDR3 DNA reads TGTGCCAGCAGCCAAGATCGATTTTTAGCGGGGGGTTGGTCGGAGACCCAGTACTTC. Translation: CASSQDRFLAGGWSETQYF.

This chain uses TRBV4-1 with TRBJ1-2; D is possibly TRBD1 (6 bases). The CDR3 spans 18 residues. V was clipped by 0 bases and J by 4 bases, with 21 bases between them. From germline, CDR1 is MGHRA and CDR2 YSYEKL. This CDR3 is CASSQEGGEGRLAYGYTF. The CDR3 DNA reads as TGCGCCAGCAGCCAAGAAGGGGGGGAGGGCAGGCTTGCCTATGGCTACACCTTC.

The gene calls are TRBV9 and TRBJ2-3; 10 nucleotides line up with TRBD2. Germline assignment: CDR1 SGDLS and CDR2 YYNGEE. J lost 11 bases, V lost 4 bases, and 4 bases had no gene match. The CDR3 is 12 residues long. In DNA, the CDR3 is TGTGCCAGCAGCCCGGGACTAGCGAGGCAGTATTTT. Protein sequence: CASSPGLARQYF.

The rearrangement joins TRBV4-1 to TRBJ1-2; 7 positions match TRBD1. The ends lost 1 base at V and 2 bases at J; junction bases unmatched: 4. The CDR3 is made up of 15 amino acids. Germline CDR1 is MGHRA and CDR2 is YSYEKL. DNA for the CDR3: TGCGCCAGCAGCCAAGTATTGGGACAGAACTATGGCTACACCTTC. Its protein is CASSQVLGQNYGYTF.

This clone has a handful of counts. The chain is built from TRBV5-1 and TRBJ1-4; TRBD1 matches at 8 bases. V lost 3 bases, J lost 7 bases, and 14 bases stayed unmatched. CDR3 length equals 17 residues. Germline assignment: CDR1 SGHRS and CDR2 YFSETQ. The CDR3 is CASSYGQGVILGEKLFF. DNA of the CDR3: TGCGCCAGCAGCTACGGACAGGGAGTTATACTTGGTGAAAAACTGTTTTTT.

The rearrangement joins TRBV11-2 to TRBJ2-7; tentative D call: TRBD2 (6 bases). V was trimmed by 0 bases and J by 5 bases, leaving 11 bases between them. This CDR3 has 14 amino acids. Per germline, CDR1 SGHAT and CDR2 FQNNGV. DNA of the CDR3: TGTGCCAGCAGCTTAGAAGCAGGGAGGAACGAGCAGTACTTC. It yields the protein CASSLEAGRNEQYF.

V is TRBV25-1 and J is TRBJ2-3; the match to TRBD2 covers 14 bases. Germline CDR1 reads MGHDK; CDR2 reads SYGVNS. V was clipped by 4 bases and J by 3 bases; unmatched bases: 6. This CDR3 comprises 17 residues. The DNA for the CDR3 is TGTGCCAGCAGTGGGAGGACTAGCGGGGGGTGGACAGATACGCAGTATTTT. It encodes CASSGRTSGGWTDTQYF.